These T cell receptor beta chains were read from a single sample in a study of cytomegalovirus exposure and HLA in healthy donors. Clones were read by immunoSEQ multiplex PCR, and TCRdb kept only the in-frame ones, dropping some. Here the sample spans about 43,000 clones, roughly 60% being singletons. What was sequenced was PBMCs. These receptors were taken from a man in his sixties in good health and CMV-seropositive. The CDR3 runs from the conserved cysteine through the conserved F or W.

j_call v_call cdr3_aa
TRBJ2-7 TRBV4-1 CASSQGTGGTYEQYF
TRBJ2-3 TRBV4-3 CATGTSEYSSTDTQYF
TRBJ1-2 TRBV6-5 CASSYLGANYGYTF
TRBJ2-3 TRBV9 CASSVGPTGATDTQYF
TRBJ2-1 TRBV11-1 CASSSLAGWGQFF
TRBJ2-1 TRBV2 CASSELTSGSRQFF
TRBJ1-2 TRBV19 CASSTGGYGYTF
TRBJ1-5 TRBV7-9 CASSRGGLSNQPQHF
TRBJ2-3 TRBV4-1 CASSQGPLALSTDTQYF
TRBJ2-5 TRBV15 CATSKDRGQETQYF
TRBJ2-7 TRBV28 CASEGAGEGHYEQYF
TRBJ2-3 TRBV15 CATSRDRGNTDTQYF
TRBJ1-1 TRBV7-3 CASSLTGRRNTEAFF
TRBJ2-5 TRBV9 CASSEGQSQETQYF
TRBJ1-4 TRBV2 CASSDRGHINEKLFF
TRBJ2-3 TRBV7-2 CATGDPPDTQYF
TRBJ2-7 TRBV7-2 CASSLGDYTYEQYF
TRBJ2-2 TRBV6-1 CASSEMDRTGELFF
TRBJ2-7 TRBV5-1 CASSWGGSSVYEQYF
TRBJ1-4 TRBV4-3 CASSQQQGFGEKLFF
TRBJ1-4 TRBV18 CASSPTEQDEKLFF
TRBJ2-5 TRBV5-5 CASSLGRIETQYF
TRBJ2-2 TRBV2 CASSEIVAGELFF
TRBJ2-4 TRBV19 CARSETGDRYIQYF
TRBJ2-3 TRBV6-5 CASSYDSGYTDTQYF
TRBJ2-1 TRBV5-8 CASSLRLRQLPYNEQFF
TRBJ2-1 TRBV9 CASSVGTQSSYNEQFF
TRBJ2-1 TRBV5-4 CASSLWASGQREQFF
TRBJ2-7 TRBV19 CASSILAGVSYEQYF
TRBJ2-3 TRBV4-1 CASSQPPTRGRTDTQYF
TRBJ1-3 TRBV11-2 CASSLAGGSGNTIYF
TRBJ2-2 TRBV10-1 CASSDSPETGELFF
TRBJ2-5 TRBV5-6 CASSPQGLETQYF
TRBJ2-7 TRBV27 CASSLSATDSYEQYF
TRBJ2-6 TRBV28 CASTPHLGQPSGANVLTF
TRBJ2-2 TRBV11-3 CASSLDRVDSGGTGELFF
TRBJ1-4 TRBV6-1 CASSSKPPEKLFF
TRBJ2-1 TRBV29-1 CSVDFKQKAAYDEQFF
TRBJ2-3 TRBV5-1 CASSFPTASGIIDTQYF
TRBJ2-7 TRBV10-3 CAISEAGTYEQYF
TRBJ1-4 TRBV4-2 CASSQEGQGMINEKLFF
TRBJ2-5 TRBV4-1 CASSQVRQGQETQYF
TRBJ2-3 TRBV30 CAWSVGRGYTDTQYF
TRBJ2-1 TRBV7-2 CASSFLAGAVGTEQFF
TRBJ1-1 TRBV21-1 CAIPQGSGTEAFF
TRBJ2-7 TRBV29-1 CSVQDGTYEQYF
TRBJ1-3 TRBV13 CASSPPGGNTIYF
TRBJ2-2 TRBV13 CASSLTGQDYTGELFF
TRBJ2-7 TRBV2 CASRGDGSSYEQYF
TRBJ2-7 TRBV6-4 CASSGSSSTYEQYF
TRBJ2-1 TRBV5-1 CASSLVGSSYNEQFF
TRBJ2-2 TRBV27 CASSLAASGRVGLFF
TRBJ2-7 TRBV11-2 CASSLGLAEYYEQYF
TRBJ2-1 TRBV5-6 CASSLHYEQFF
TRBJ1-1 TRBV4-1 CASSQGGETVNTEAFF
TRBJ2-3 TRBV6-5 CASSEREGRRDTQYF